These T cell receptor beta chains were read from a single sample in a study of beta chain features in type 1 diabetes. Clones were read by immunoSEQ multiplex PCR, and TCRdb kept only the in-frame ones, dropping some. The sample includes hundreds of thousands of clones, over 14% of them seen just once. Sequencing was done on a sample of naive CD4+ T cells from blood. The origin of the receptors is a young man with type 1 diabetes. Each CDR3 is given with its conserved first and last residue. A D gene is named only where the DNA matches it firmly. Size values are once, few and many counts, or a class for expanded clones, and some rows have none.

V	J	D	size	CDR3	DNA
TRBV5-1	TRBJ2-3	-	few	CASSPAPGSPGQYF	TGCGCCAGCAGTCCTGCCCCCGGGTCCCCGGGACAGTATTTT
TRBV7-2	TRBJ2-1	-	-	CASSLLDYNEQFF	TGTGCCAGCAGCTTACTAGACTACAATGAGCAGTTCTTC
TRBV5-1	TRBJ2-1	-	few	CASSSPTVVRYNEQFF	TGCGCCAGCAGCTCACCCACGGTAGTGCGGTACAATGAGCAGTTCTTC
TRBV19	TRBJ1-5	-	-	CASRRTGSGQPQHF	TGTGCCAGTAGACGTACAGGGAGTGGACAGCCCCAGCATTTT
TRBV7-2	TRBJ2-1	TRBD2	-	CASSLAGTSEQFF	TGTGCCAGCAGCTTAGCGGGGACTAGTGAGCAGTTCTTC
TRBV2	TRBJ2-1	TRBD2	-	CASRTGTSGGYNEQFF	TGTGCCAGCAGAACCGGGACTAGCGGGGGTTACAATGAGCAGTTCTTC
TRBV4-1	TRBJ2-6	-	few	CASSQDYPGVSGANVLTF	TGCGCCAGCAGCCAAGATTATCCCGGAGTCTCTGGGGCCAACGTCCTGACTTTC
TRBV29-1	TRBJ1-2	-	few	CSVTRMGGYGYTF	TGCAGCGTTACACGGATGGGGGGCTATGGCTACACCTTC
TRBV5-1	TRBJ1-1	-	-	CASSLESVAHEAFF	TGCGCCAGCAGCTTGGAGTCTGTAGCCCATGAAGCTTTCTTT
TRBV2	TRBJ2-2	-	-	CAIPGQPDPGELFF	TGTGCCATCCCGGGACAACCTGACCCCGGGGAGCTGTTTTTT
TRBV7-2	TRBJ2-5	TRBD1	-	CASSSQGAQGSYQETQYF	TGTGCCAGCAGCTCGCAGGGGGCGCAGGGATCGTACCAAGAGACCCAGTACTTC